These 27 T cell receptor beta chains came from one sample sequenced in a study of blood T cells in healthy people across ages. Using a J-beta primer mix together with a sample-barcoded 5' primer, a second PCR was run for about 7 to 12 cycles. TCRdb recomputed calls from the 5' RACE reads with MiXCR, one row per CDR3 protein. This sample has about 930,000 distinct CDR3 sequences, with 25% to 30% found just once. Separately, the same data were catalogued under a study of T cells of mothers and their children.

The sequenced material came from blood. All receptors derive from a woman between 40 and 50 years old in good health.

In this sample, this clonotype turned up many times. The chain has TRBV25-1 and TRBJ1-1; D not resolved. The CDR3 is 11 amino acids. V was clipped by 6 bases and J by 5 bases, with 7 bases between them. The V gene's germline CDR1 is MGHDK and CDR2 SYGVNS. The CDR3 sequence is CASRGGTEAFF. The CDR3 DNA follows: TGTGCCAGCAGGGGAGGTACTGAAGCTTTCTTT.

The chain joins TRBV4-3 to TRBJ2-3, with no clear D. The germline V gene has CDR1 LGHNA and CDR2 YSLEER. The CDR3 is made up of 14 amino acids. The germline V and J ends were trimmed by 4 bases and 0 bases, with 8 bases remaining between them. DNA of the CDR3: TGCGCCAGCAGCCCCAGTGTAAGCACAGATACGCAGTATTTT. This codes for CASSPSVSTDTQYF.

This clonotype was detected ten times or more. The chain is built from TRBV10-3 and TRBJ2-3, with D uncertain. CDR1 is ENHRY and CDR2 is SYGVKD in the germline V gene. V lost 1 base and J 2 bases, leaving 10 bases between the germline ends. The CDR3 length is 15 residues. CDR3 in amino acids: CAISEFGSLTDTQYF. The CDR3 nucleotides are TGTGCCATCAGTGAGTTTGGTAGCCTCACAGATACGCAGTATTTT.

With regard to this clonotype: Its ends do not fully match the called genes, so a read error is possible. The chain has TRBV7-2 and TRBJ2-5; D not certain. Germline-derived CDR1 and CDR2 are SGHTA and FQGNSA. CDR3 length: 14 residues. The CDR3 sequence is CASSHGPAKEAQYF. The CDR3 coding sequence is TGTGCCAGCAGCCACGGGCCCGCGAAAGAGGCCCAGTACTTC.

The V gene is TRBV6-1, the J gene TRBJ2-7, with a possible D match to TRBD1 (6 bases). Trimming shortened V by 0 bases and J by 5 bases, and 17 bases separated the two germline ends. This CDR3 comprises 16 residues. The V gene's germline CDR1 is MNHNS and CDR2 SASEGT. The CDR3 sequence is CASSEAGAVRSDEQYF. CDR3 DNA sequence: TGTGCCAGCAGTGAAGCGGGGGCAGTGAGGTCGGACGAGCAGTACTTC.

This clonotype was observed a few times. The CDR3 nucleotides are TGCAGTGCTAGGCCCCGCGGGCGCCTCGAAAAACTGTTTTTT. It codes for CSARPRGRLEKLFF. This chain connects TRBV20-1 to TRBJ1-4; D is undetermined. The CDR3 has 14 amino acids. CDR1 is DFQATT and CDR2 is SNEGSKA in the germline V gene (reference sequence). V lost 3 bases, J lost 8 bases, and 16 bases lay in between.

This clonotype was seen more than once but under ten times. CDR3 sequence (DNA): TGCGCCAGCAGCCAAGATCCCCGCCAGGGGACTGAAGCTTTCTTT. Encoded protein: CASSQDPRQGTEAFF. This chain uses TRBV4-3 with TRBJ1-1; tentatively, D is TRBD1 (6 bases). The CDR3 extends over 15 amino acids. The V gene's germline CDR1 is LGHNA and CDR2 YSLEER. Trimming left V 0 bases short and J 5 bases short, with 13 bases between.

As to this clonotype: An end of the junction differs from the germline gene, which may be a read error. The chain carries TRBV9 and TRBJ1-2; D is perhaps TRBD1 (6 bases). The germline V gene encodes CDR1 SGDLS and CDR2 YYNGEE. This CDR3 has 13 residues. In DNA form, the CDR3 reads TGTGCCAGCAGCGCCGGGGGGGCCTCTGGCCACACCTTC. Translated: CASSAGGASGHTF.

Points on this clonotype: A read error is possible here, since a much larger clone lies one base away. The chain is built from TRBV11-2 and TRBJ2-7; weak D call: TRBD2 (6 bases). CDR1 and CDR2 (germline): SGHAT, FQNNGV. The length of the CDR3 is 14 residues. The CDR3 protein is CAGSPWAGYYEQYF. The CDR3 DNA is TGTGCCGGCAGCCCGTGGGCGGGATATTACGAGCAGTACTTC.

V usage is TRBV5-1 and J usage is TRBJ2-7, with D unresolved. V was shortened by 0 bases and J by 4 bases, with 2 bases between the two germline ends. The CDR3 has 11 amino acids. Germline V lookup: CDR1 SGHRS, CDR2 YFSETQ. Here the CDR3 DNA reads TGCGCCAGCAGCTTGGATTACGAGCAGTACGTC. Protein product: CASSLDYEQYV.

This clonotype was seen a handful of times. The chain uses TRBV2 and TRBJ1-2; weak D call: TRBD1 (6 bases). The V gene lost 6 bases and the J gene lost 1 base, with 21 bases spanning the gap. The germline gives CDR1 SNHLY, CDR2 FYNNEI. This CDR3 region has 17 residues. For the CDR3, the DNA is TGTGCCAGCAGGCCACAGGGCCTACTCTCCCTTAACTATGGCTACACCTTC. Protein: CASRPQGLLSLNYGYTF.

The rearrangement joins TRBV5-1 to TRBJ2-5, with D tentatively TRBD1 (6 bases). The ends were cut back, 4 bases at V and 11 bases at J, with 18 bases in the middle. CDR3 length equals 13 residues. Germline CDR1 is SGHRS and CDR2 is YFSETQ. For the CDR3, the DNA is TGCGCCAGCAGCCGTGAACAGGGAATTCTGCAGTACTTC. This codes for CASSREQGILQYF.

This chain links TRBV5-5 with TRBJ1-4; 7 bases fit TRBD1. The CDR3 spans 18 residues. Trimming cost V 0 bases and J 3 bases; bases outside gene matches: 11. Per the germline V gene, CDR1 is SGHKS and CDR2 is YYEKEE (reference sequence). The CDR3 loop is CASSLAYARGRSNEKLFF. CDR3 nucleotides: TGTGCCAGCAGCTTGGCATATGCCAGGGGGAGATCTAATGAAAAACTGTTTTTT.

Of note for this clonotype: This may arise from a read error, as a much more abundant clone is one base away. In DNA form, the CDR3 reads TGTGTCAGCAGTTACAGACAGGGTGCCTACGAGCAGTACTTC. Translation: CVSSYRQGAYEQYF. The chain has TRBV6-2 or TRBV6-3 and TRBJ2-7, with 7 bases fitting TRBD1. Germline V CDR1 and CDR2: MNHEY, SVGEGT. CDR3 length equals 14 residues.

Many counts were recorded for this clonotype. V gene TRBV7-3 combines with J gene TRBJ2-7, with 15 bases lining up with TRBD2. Germline V lookup: CDR1 SGHTA, CDR2 FQGTGA. This CDR3 has 17 amino acids. Losses at the gene ends were 4 bases for V and 0 bases for J; bases not matched to a gene: 4. In DNA, the CDR3 is TGTGCCAGCAGCTACGGACTAGCGGGGGGGAGCTCCTACGAGCAGTACTTC. This sequence encodes CASSYGLAGGSSYEQYF.

This clonotype was counted ten times or more. V and J are TRBV18 and TRBJ1-6; 8 bases are a match to TRBD1. With V trimmed by 3 bases and J by 10 bases, 5 bases remained unmatched. This CDR3 contains 14 residues. Germline V gene sequence: CDR1 KGHSH, CDR2 LQKENI. The DNA of the CDR3 is TGTGCCAGCTCACCGACAGGGGAAAGGTCACCCCTCCACTTT. This codes for CASSPTGERSPLHF.

This clonotype appeared many times. The genes are TRBV29-1 and TRBJ1-2, with a possible D match to TRBD1 (5 bases). The CDR3 sequence is 12 residues long. V lost 2 bases and J 3 bases, leaving 7 bases between the germline ends. The germline gives CDR1 SQVTM, CDR2 ANQGSEA. CDR3 sequence reads: CSVEQGYYGYTF. The DNA for the CDR3 is TGCAGCGTTGAACAGGGTTACTATGGCTACACCTTC.

This clonotype appeared a few times. This may be a read error, as it is one base from a much larger clone. The rearrangement joins TRBV12-3 or TRBV12-4 to TRBJ2-1; 10 nucleotides line up with TRBD1. J gave up 2 bases and V 6 bases, and 4 bases lay outside the gene matches. CDR3 length equals 15 residues. The CDR3, as DNA: TGTGCCAGCAGATCCGGGACAGGGGCCTACAATGAGCAGTTCTTC. Its protein is CASRSGTGAYNEQFF.

The chain has TRBV27 and TRBJ2-7; D gene ambiguous. TRBJ2-5 explains the end of the DNA better; the J call may be wrong. Germline V gene lookup returns CDR1 MNHEY and CDR2 SMNVEV (reference sequence). The CDR3 length is 14 residues. CDR3 sequence: CASSPNSNKETQYF. In DNA, the CDR3 is TGTGCCAGCAGTCCGAACTCCAACAAAGAGACCCAGTACTTC.

As regards this clonotype: This clone may be a read error of a much larger clone one base away. CDR3 protein: CARSRDRHSYEQYF. DNA of the CDR3: TGTGCCCGCAGCCGAGACAGGCACTCCTACGAGCAGTACTTC. The V call is TRBV7-8, the J call TRBJ2-7; a weak D match, TRBD1 (6 bases). The length of the CDR3 is 14 residues. Germline V gene lookup returns CDR1 SGHVS and CDR2 FQNEAQ.

The chain employs TRBV4-2 and TRBJ1-2, with 8 positions matching TRBD1. V gave up 0 bases and J gave up 6 bases; unmatched junction bases: 9. The V gene's germline CDR1 is LGHNA and CDR2 YNFKEQ. The CDR3 length is 16 residues. The CDR3 nucleotides are TGTGCCAGCAGCCAAGATGTTTTAGGGACAGGTGATGGCTACACCTTC. Translated, it gives CASSQDVLGTGDGYTF.

This clonotype was picked up a small number of times. The chain has TRBV7-2 and TRBJ2-1; D possibly corresponds to TRBD2 (6 bases). V was clipped by 5 bases and J by 6 bases, with 14 bases between them. Germline V gene sequence: CDR1 SGHTA, CDR2 FQGNSA. This CDR3 has 14 amino acids. The CDR3 here is CASSPGTPFNEQFF. CDR3 nucleotides: TGTGCCAGCAGCCCCGGGACTCCTTTCAATGAGCAGTTCTTC.

This clonotype was detected only a few times. The rearrangement joins TRBV4-2 to TRBJ1-1; 7 bases are shared with TRBD1. The J segment lost 9 bases and the V segment lost 0 bases, leaving 7 bases of the junction unmatched. The CDR3 covers 14 residues. The germline V gene encodes CDR1 LGHNA and CDR2 YNFKEQ. The DNA for the CDR3 is TGTGCCAGCAGCCAAGAGAGGGGGCAGGGTAAAGCTTTCTTT. It yields the protein CASSQERGQGKAFF.

The V call is TRBV20-1, the J call TRBJ1-2, with no clear D. This CDR3 has 14 amino acids. Trimming took 6 bases from V and 0 from J, leaving 14 bases between them. CDR1 and CDR2 (germline): DFQATT, SNEGSKA (reference sequence). CDR3 protein: CSAKRTETNYGYTF. The CDR3 DNA sequence: TGCAGTGCGAAGCGGACGGAGACTAACTATGGCTACACCTTC.

This clonotype was counted many times. This CDR3 reads CASSLTGDEQFF. The CDR3 DNA reads TGTGCCAGCAGCTTAACCGGGGATGAGCAGTTCTTC. This chain links TRBV7-9 with TRBJ2-1, with D tentatively TRBD2 (5 bases). Germline V gives CDR1 SEHNR, CDR2 FQNEAQ (reference sequence). The CDR3 runs to 12 residues. V was clipped by 2 bases and J by 8 bases, with 7 bases between them.

There are many counts of this clonotype. V gene TRBV7-2 combines with J gene TRBJ2-3, with TRBD2 matching 9 bases. Germline CDR1 reads SGHTA; CDR2 reads FQGNSA. The CDR3 length is 16 residues. V was pared by 5 bases and J by 0 bases, with 6 bases of the junction left unmatched. The CDR3 nucleotides are TGTGCCAGCAGCGCGACACTAGCGGGTAGCACAGATACGCAGTATTTT. It yields the protein CASSATLAGSTDTQYF.

This clonotype was seen many times. The chain links TRBV6-6 to TRBJ2-1; D not certain. Trimming left V 5 bases short and J 9 bases short, with 14 bases between. The CDR3 has 13 amino acids. The germline gives CDR1 MNHNY, CDR2 SVGAGI (reference sequence). CDR3 in DNA: TGTGCCAGCAGTCTCCTAACGGGCGGTGAGCAGTTCTTC. This translates into CASSLLTGGEQFF.